Listed here is a single TCR beta chain. As yet, its antigen is unknown. The data are from a study of brain T cells in children with intractable seizures. The protocol was immunoSEQ multiplex PCR, while the TCRdb copy is restricted to in-frame clones and leaves out a portion. The sample has 4,000 to 6,000 clones, around 92% seen once. Notes on the study in general: Pre- and post-surgery blood differed in depth, so pre-surgery absences may be undersampling. Known viral epitope-specific CDR3s closely matched each case's top public brain CDR3.

Surgery cases with the highest brain T cell transcript signatures were chosen for sequencing. Patients received at least one anti-epileptic drug before surgery. Germline-derived CDR1 and CDR2 are KGHDR and SFDVKD. V lost 5 bases, J lost 0 bases, and 14 bases stayed unmatched. There are 19 residues in the CDR3. The sample consisted of resected brain tissue, taken at surgery. This sequence originates from a boy in the first two years of life with focal cortical dysplasia and intractable seizures. V gene TRBV24-1 combines with J gene TRBJ2-1; 8 bases line up with TRBD2. The CDR3 spells CATSGLTRGGLSSYNEQFF. Written as DNA, the CDR3 is TGTGCCACCAGTGGTCTCACCCGGGGGGGCCTTAGCTCCTACAATGAGCAGTTCTTC.